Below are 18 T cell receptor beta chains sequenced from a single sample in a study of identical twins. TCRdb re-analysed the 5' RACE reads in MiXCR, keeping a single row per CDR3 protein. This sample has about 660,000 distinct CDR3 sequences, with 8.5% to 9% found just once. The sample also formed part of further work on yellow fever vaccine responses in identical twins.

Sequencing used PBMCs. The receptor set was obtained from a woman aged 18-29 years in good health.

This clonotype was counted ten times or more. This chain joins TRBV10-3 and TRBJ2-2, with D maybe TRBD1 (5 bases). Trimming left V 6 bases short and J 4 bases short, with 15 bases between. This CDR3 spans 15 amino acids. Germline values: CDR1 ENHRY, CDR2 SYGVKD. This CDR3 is CAISGKTEPTGELFF. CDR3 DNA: TGTGCCATCAGCGGAAAGACAGAGCCCACCGGGGAGCTGTTTTTT.

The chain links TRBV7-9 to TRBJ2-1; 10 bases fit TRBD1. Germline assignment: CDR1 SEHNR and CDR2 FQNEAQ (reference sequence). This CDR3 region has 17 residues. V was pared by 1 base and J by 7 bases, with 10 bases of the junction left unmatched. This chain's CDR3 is CASSLGQSGTGENEQFF. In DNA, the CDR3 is TGTGCCAGCAGCTTAGGACAGTCAGGGACAGGGGAAAATGAGCAGTTCTTC.

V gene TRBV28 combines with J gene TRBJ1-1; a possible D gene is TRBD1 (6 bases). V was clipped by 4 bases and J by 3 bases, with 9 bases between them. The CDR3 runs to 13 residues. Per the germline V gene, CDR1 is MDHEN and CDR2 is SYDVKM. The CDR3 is CASSSQGYTEAFF. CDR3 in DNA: TGTGCCAGCAGTTCCCAGGGGTACACTGAAGCTTTCTTT.

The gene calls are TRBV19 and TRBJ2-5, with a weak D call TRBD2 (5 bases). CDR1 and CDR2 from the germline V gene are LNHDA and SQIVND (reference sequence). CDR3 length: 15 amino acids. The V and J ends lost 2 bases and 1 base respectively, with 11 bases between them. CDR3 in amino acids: CASSIPGKGQETQYF. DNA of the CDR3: TGTGCCAGTAGTATACCGGGGAAGGGCCAAGAGACCCAGTACTTC.

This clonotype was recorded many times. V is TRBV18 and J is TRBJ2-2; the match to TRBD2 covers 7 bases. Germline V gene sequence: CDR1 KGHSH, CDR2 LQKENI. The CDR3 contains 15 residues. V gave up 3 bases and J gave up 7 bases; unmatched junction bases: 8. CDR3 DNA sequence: TGTGCCAGCTCACCGGAGGCGGGAGAGTTCGGGGAGCTGTTTTTT. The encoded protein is CASSPEAGEFGELFF.

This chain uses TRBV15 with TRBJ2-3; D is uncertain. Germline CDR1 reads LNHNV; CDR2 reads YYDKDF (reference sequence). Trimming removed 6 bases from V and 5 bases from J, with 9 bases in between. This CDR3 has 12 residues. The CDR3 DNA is TGTGCCACCAGTAACGGGTTAGATACGCAGTATTTT. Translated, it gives CATSNGLDTQYF.

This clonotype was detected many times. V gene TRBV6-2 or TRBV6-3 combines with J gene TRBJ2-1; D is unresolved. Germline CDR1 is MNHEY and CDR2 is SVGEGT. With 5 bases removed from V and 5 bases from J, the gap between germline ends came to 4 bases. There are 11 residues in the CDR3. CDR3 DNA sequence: TGTGCCAGCAGTATGAACAATGAGCAGTTCTTC. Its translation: CASSMNNEQFF.

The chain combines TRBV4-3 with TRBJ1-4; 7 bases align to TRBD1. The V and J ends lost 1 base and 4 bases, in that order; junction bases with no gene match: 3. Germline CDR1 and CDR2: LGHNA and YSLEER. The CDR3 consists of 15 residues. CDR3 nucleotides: TGCGCCAGCAGCCAAGGGGACAGCAATAATGAAAAACTGTTTTTT. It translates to CASSQGDSNNEKLFF.

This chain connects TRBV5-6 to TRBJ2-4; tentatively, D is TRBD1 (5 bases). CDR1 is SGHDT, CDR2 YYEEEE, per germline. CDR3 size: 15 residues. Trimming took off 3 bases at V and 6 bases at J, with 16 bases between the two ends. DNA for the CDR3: TGTGCCAGCAGCTGGGGCAGCATCATCACAAACATTCAGTACTTC. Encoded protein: CASSWGSIITNIQYF. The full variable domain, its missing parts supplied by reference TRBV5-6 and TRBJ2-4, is DAGVTQSPTHLIKTRGQQVTLRCSPKSGHDTVSWYQQALGQGPQFIFQYYEEEERQRGNFPDRFSGHQFPNYSSELNVNALLLGDSALYLCASSWGSIITNIQYFGAGTRLSVL.

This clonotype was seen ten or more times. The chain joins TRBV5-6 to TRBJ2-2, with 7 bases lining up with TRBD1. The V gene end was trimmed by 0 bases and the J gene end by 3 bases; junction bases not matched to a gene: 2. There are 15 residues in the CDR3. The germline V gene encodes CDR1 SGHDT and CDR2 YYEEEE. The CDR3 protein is CASSLEGQYTGELFF. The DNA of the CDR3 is TGTGCCAGCAGCTTGGAGGGACAGTACACCGGGGAGCTGTTTTTT.

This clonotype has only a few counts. CDR3 amino acids: CASSYAPDEQYF. For the CDR3, the DNA is TGTGCCAGCAGTTACGCCCCGGACGAGCAGTACTTC. The rearrangement uses TRBV6-2 or TRBV6-3 and TRBJ2-7; no firm D call. Trimming shortened V by 2 bases and J by 5 bases, and 7 bases separated the two germline ends. The length of the CDR3 is 12 residues. Germline CDR1 is MNHEY and CDR2 is SVGEGT.

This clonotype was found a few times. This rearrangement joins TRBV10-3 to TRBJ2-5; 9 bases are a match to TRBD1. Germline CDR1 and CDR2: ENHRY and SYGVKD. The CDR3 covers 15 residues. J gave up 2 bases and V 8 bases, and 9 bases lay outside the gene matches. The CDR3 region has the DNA TGTGCCATCGGACAAGGGACAGGGAAGCAAGAGACCCAGTACTTC. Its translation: CAIGQGTGKQETQYF.

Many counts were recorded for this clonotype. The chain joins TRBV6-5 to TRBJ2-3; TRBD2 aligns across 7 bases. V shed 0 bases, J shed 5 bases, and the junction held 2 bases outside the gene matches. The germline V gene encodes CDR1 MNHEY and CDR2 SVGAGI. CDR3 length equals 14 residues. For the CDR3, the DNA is TGTGCCAGCAGTTACTCGTCTAGCGGAGATACGCAGTATTTT. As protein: CASSYSSSGDTQYF.

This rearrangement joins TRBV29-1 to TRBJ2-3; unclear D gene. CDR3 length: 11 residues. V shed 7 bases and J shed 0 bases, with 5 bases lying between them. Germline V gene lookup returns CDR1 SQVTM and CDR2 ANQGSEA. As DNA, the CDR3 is TGCAGCGCTATGAGCACAGATACGCAGTATTTT. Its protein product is CSAMSTDTQYF.

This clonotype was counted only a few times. The CDR3 sequence is CASSHTSSAPTGELFF. The CDR3 DNA is TGTGCCAGCAGCCACACAAGCTCCGCCCCCACCGGGGAGCTGTTTTTT. The gene calls are TRBV7-8 and TRBJ2-2; no definite D call. The germline V gene has CDR1 SGHVS and CDR2 FQNEAQ. Trimming shortened V by 5 bases and J by 4 bases, and 17 bases separated the two germline ends. The CDR3 runs to 16 residues.

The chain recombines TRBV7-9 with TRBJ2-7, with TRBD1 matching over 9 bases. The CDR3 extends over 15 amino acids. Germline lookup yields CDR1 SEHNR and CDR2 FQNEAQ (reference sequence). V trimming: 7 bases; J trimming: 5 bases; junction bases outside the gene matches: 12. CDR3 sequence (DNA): TGTGCCAGCACCCCCCCGGGGACAGGGTTCAACGAGCAGTACTTC. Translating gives CASTPPGTGFNEQYF.

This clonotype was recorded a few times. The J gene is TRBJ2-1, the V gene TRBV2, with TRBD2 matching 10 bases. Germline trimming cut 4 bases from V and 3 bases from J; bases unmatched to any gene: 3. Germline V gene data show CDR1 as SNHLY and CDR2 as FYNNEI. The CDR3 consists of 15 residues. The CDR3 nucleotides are TGTGCCAGCAGTGCTAGCGGGAGTGACTACAATGAGCAGTTCTTC. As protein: CASSASGSDYNEQFF.

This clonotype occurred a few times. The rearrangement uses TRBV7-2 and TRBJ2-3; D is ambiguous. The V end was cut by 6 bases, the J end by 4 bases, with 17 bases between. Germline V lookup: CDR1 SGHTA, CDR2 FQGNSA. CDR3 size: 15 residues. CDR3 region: CASSTGPNPADTQYF. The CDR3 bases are TGTGCCAGCAGTACCGGTCCAAACCCGGCAGATACGCAGTATTTT.